The T cell receptor beta chain described here comes from a study of shared clonotypes between healthy human individuals. About this clone itself: The same CDR3 can be traced to other DNA sequences in this sample.

Germline V CDR1 and CDR2: MNHEY, SVGAGI. The CDR3 is made up of 13 amino acids. Losses at the gene ends were 3 bases for V and 4 bases for J; bases not matched to a gene: 1. Using immunoSEQ multiplex PCR, the repertoire was profiled, and TCRdb retains in-frame clones only, with some absent. The sample records under 1,100,000 clones, approximately 68% being singletons. The sample was memory CD4+ T cells sorted from blood. Noted subset: CD45RA-negative fraction. The chain uses TRBV6-5 and TRBJ1-2; TRBD1 matches at 8 bases. This receptor was taken from a man aged 18 to 30 in good health. As DNA, the CDR3 is TGTGCCAGCAGTTATGACAGGGGCTATGGCTACACCTTC. Its protein is CASSYDRGYGYTF.